This entry features one T cell receptor beta chain sequence. Treatment denoted: approximately 18 received Ad26.COV2.S at low or high dose, single or two shots; roughly five received placebo; per-sample allocation not given. Samples came from day 63 after the first vaccine or placebo injection. Libraries were prepared by immunoSEQ multiplex PCR; TCRdb keeps only in-frame clonotypes and omits some of them. The sample lists about 350,000 clones, roughly 89% occurring once. The source of the sample is a study of Ad26.COV2.S vaccination and SARS-CoV-2 variants. Turning to the study itself: Vaccine-arm donor from the placebo-controlled COV1001 Ad26.COV2.S trial. The study gave Ad26.COV2.S intramuscularly, once or twice 56 days apart.

The TCR sequence derives from a person aged 18-60 years who received the Ad26.COV2.S COVID-19 vaccine or a placebo. The sequencing here drew on peripheral blood, taken in a trial of Ad26.COV2.S vaccine versus placebo.

The CDR3 loop reads CASSPRDRNTEAFF. The CDR3 nucleotides are TGTGCCAGCAGCCCCAGGGACAGGAACACTGAAGCTTTCTTT. The V call is TRBV7-3, the J call TRBJ1-1; 7 positions match TRBD1. This CDR3 region has 14 residues. J lost 1 base, V lost 5 bases, and 4 bases had no gene match. Per germline, CDR1 SGHTA and CDR2 FQGTGA.